The rows below give T cell receptor beta chains drawn from one sample of a study of graft-versus-host responses after intestinal transplantation. Their antigens remain unidentified. Clones were sequenced by immunoSEQ multiplex PCR, and TCRdb holds only the in-frame ones, with some missing. Of around 130,000 clones listed, over 85% are singletons. The source material was unstimulated CD4+ T cells sorted from spleen or lymph node cells, sampled before intestinal transplant. These receptor sequences come from a human donor who received an intestinal transplant. Each CDR3 is given with its conserved first and last residue. A D gene is named only where the DNA matches it firmly. A clone size is listed for some rows: how often the clone was seen (once, few, many), or a class if it is expanded.

abundance,j_gene,d_gene,v_gene,CDR3aa,CDR3nt
.,TRBJ1-2,.,TRBV11-3,CASSLEPTGQNRNWVSGYTF,TGTGCCAGCAGCTTAGAGCCCACCGGACAGAACCGGAATTGGGTGAGTGGCTACACCTTC
.,TRBJ1-2,TRBD1,TRBV12-5,CASATQGRGRSYTF,TGTGCTAGTGCCACCCAGGGCAGGGGGCGAAGCTACACCTTC
once,TRBJ1-2,.,TRBV7-2,CASSLARAYGYTF,TGTGCCAGCAGCTTAGCAAGGGCGTATGGCTACACCTTC
.,TRBJ2-4,.,TRBV7-2,CASSRQLAKNIQYF,TGTGCCAGCAGCCGACAGCTAGCCAAAAACATTCAGTACTTC
.,TRBJ2-7,.,TRBV6-5,CASSYGEKQYF,TGTGCCAGCAGTTACGGGGAAAAGCAGTACTTC
.,TRBJ2-3,.,TRBV11-3,CASRPTSTDTQYF,TGTGCCAGCAGGCCTACTAGCACAGATACGCAGTATTTT
.,TRBJ2-7,.,TRBV28,CASTLGRPYEQYF,TGTGCCAGCACCCTAGGTCGTCCCTACGAGCAGTACTTC
once,TRBJ2-7,.,TRBV11-3,CASSLEGFDATYEQYF,TGTGCCAGCAGCTTAGAGGGATTTGACGCCACCTACGAGCAGTACTTC
.,TRBJ1-1,.,TRBV19,CASSIGWGGNTEAFF,TGTGCCAGTAGTATAGGATGGGGGGGGAACACTGAAGCTTTCTTT
.,TRBJ2-2,.,TRBV7-9,CARDQGHGELFF,TGTGCCAGGGATCAGGGTCACGGGGAGCTGTTTTTT
.,TRBJ1-2,TRBD1,TRBV19,CASSFHRGSYTF,TGTGCCAGTAGTTTCCACAGGGGGAGCTACACCTTC
.,TRBJ1-1,.,TRBV5-4,CASSLSSGAPFF,TGTGCCAGCAGCTTATCGTCAGGGGCACCTTTCTTT
.,TRBJ2-7,TRBD2,TRBV27,CASRGVAGGPSSYEQYF,TGTGCCAGCCGTGGGGTCGCGGGGGGGCCGAGCTCCTACGAGCAGTACTTC
.,TRBJ2-1,TRBD2,TRBV4-2,CASSQGSGGLLNEQFF,TGTGCCAGCAGCCAAGGTAGCGGGGGGCTCCTCAATGAGCAGTTCTTC
.,TRBJ2-5,TRBD2,TRBV28,CASGGDPLIETQYF,TGTGCCAGCGGGGGGGACCCCCTTATAGAGACCCAGTACTTC
.,TRBJ2-7,.,TRBV5-1,CASSLEILAKGAEQYF,TGCGCCAGCAGCTTGGAAATACTAGCAAAGGGGGCCGAGCAGTACTTC
.,TRBJ2-5,TRBD1,TRBV6-5,CASSYSIGQGYTQYF,TGTGCCAGCAGTTACTCGATTGGACAGGGTTATACCCAGTACTTC
.,TRBJ1-2,.,TRBV19,CASRVGAGIGYTF,TGTGCCAGCCGCGTCGGGGCAGGCATCGGCTACACCTTC
.,TRBJ1-1,.,TRBV11-2,CASSLSLGDQAFF,TGTGCCAGCAGCTTGAGTCTCGGGGACCAAGCTTTCTTT
.,TRBJ2-3,TRBD2,TRBV7-8,CASSLLAGSADTQYF,TGTGCCAGCAGCTTACTAGCGGGTTCCGCAGATACGCAGTATTTT
.,TRBJ1-1,TRBD1,TRBV6-1,CASSRGQWENTEAFF,TGTGCCAGCAGCAGGGGACAGTGGGAGAACACTGAAGCTTTCTTT
.,TRBJ1-2,.,TRBV5-5,CASTREGIAYGYTF,TGTGCCAGCACCAGGGAAGGAATAGCCTATGGCTACACCTTC
.,TRBJ1-5,TRBD1,TRBV5-1,CASSLAGTGEQPQHF,TGCGCCAGCAGCTTGGCCGGAACAGGGGAACAGCCCCAGCATTTT
once,TRBJ2-5,.,TRBV5-4,CASSLSQETQYF,TGTGCCAGCAGCTTGAGTCAGGAGACCCAGTACTTC
.,TRBJ1-6,.,TRBV4-1,CASSQDAGLSAPLHF,TGCGCCAGCAGCCAAGATGCGGGGTTATCGGCACCCCTCCACTTT
.,TRBJ2-3,.,TRBV2,CASSEEGVGTDTQYF,TGTGCCAGCAGTGAAGAAGGGGTTGGGACAGATACGCAGTATTTT
once,TRBJ2-2,.,TRBV9,CASSPRIGGTGELFF,TGTGCCAGCAGCCCTCGGATTGGGGGCACCGGGGAGCTGTTTTTT
.,TRBJ1-2,.,TRBV11-3,CASSLLQGGGYTF,TGTGCCAGCAGCTTACTACAGGGCGGCGGCTACACCTTC
.,TRBJ1-5,.,TRBV6-1,CASSTQTGFQPQHF,TGTGCCAGCAGTACCCAAACAGGGTTCCAGCCCCAGCATTTT
once,TRBJ1-4,TRBD1,TRBV6-1,CASTRGDRNEKLFF,TGTGCCAGCACCAGGGGGGACAGAAATGAAAAACTGTTTTTT
.,TRBJ1-1,.,TRBV6-1,CASSEYWGQNTEAFF,TGTGCCAGCAGTGAATATTGGGGGCAGAACACTGAAGCTTTCTTT
.,TRBJ2-7,.,TRBV12-2,CASRGPRENWEQYF,TGTGCAAGTCGTGGCCCGAGGGAGAACTGGGAGCAGTACTTC